Sequencing of this T cell receptor beta chain was carried out in a study of control samples from healthy donors and cancer patients. Repertoires were generated with immunoSEQ multiplex PCR, while TCRdb's copy carries only in-frame clones and drops some. The data show 90,000 to 100,000 clones, roughly 83% seen once. The CDR3 extends over 15 amino acids. Trimming cost V 5 bases and J 4 bases, with 13 bases left between them. Germline CDR1 is SGHTS and CDR2 is YDEGEE. The clonotype was recovered from a woman under 40 in good health. The sequenced sample consisted of blood. The chain is built from TRBV5-8 and TRBJ1-6; D might be TRBD1 (5 bases). CDR3 residues: CASSPLGGYNSPLHF. The CDR3 bases are TGTGCCAGCAGTCCTCTCGGGGGGTATAATTCACCCCTCCACTTT.